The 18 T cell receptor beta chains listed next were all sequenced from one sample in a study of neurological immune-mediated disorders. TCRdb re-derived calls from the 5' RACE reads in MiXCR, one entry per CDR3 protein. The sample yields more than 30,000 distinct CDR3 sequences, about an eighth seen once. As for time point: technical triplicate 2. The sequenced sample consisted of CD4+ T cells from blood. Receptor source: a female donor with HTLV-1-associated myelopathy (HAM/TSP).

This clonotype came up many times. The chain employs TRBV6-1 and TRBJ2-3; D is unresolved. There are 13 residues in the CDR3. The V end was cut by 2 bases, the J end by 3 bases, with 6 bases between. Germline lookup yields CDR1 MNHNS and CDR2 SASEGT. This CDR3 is CASSELGTDTQYF. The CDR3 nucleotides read TGTGCCAGCAGTGAATTAGGGACAGATACGCAGTATTTT.

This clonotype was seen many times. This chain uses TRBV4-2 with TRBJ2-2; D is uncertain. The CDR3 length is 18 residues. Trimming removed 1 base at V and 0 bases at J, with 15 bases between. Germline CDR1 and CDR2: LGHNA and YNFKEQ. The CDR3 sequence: CASSQVTKIRTNTGELFF. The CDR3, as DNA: TGTGCCAGCAGCCAAGTAACCAAAATTAGGACGAACACCGGGGAGCTGTTTTTT.

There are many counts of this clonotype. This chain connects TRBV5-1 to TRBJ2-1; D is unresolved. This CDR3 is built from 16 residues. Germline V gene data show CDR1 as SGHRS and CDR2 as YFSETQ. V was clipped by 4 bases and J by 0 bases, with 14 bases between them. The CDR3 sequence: CASSPDGRSSYNEQFF. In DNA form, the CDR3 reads TGCGCCAGCAGCCCCGACGGACGTAGCTCCTACAATGAGCAGTTCTTC.

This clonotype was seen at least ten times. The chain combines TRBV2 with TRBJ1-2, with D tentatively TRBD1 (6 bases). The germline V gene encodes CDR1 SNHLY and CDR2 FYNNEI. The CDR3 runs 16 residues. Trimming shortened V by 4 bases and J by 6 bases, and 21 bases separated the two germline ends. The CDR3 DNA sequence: TGTGCCAGCAGTGTCGAGAGGACAGATAGTGAGAATGGCTACACCTTC. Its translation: CASSVERTDSENGYTF.

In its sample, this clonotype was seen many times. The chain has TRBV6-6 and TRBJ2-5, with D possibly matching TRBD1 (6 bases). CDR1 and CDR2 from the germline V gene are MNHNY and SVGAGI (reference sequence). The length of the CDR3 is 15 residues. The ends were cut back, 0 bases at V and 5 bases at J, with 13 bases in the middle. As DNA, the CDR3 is TGTGCCAGCAGTTACTCGGGCGGCAGGGGCGAGACCCAGTACTTC. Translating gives CASSYSGGRGETQYF.

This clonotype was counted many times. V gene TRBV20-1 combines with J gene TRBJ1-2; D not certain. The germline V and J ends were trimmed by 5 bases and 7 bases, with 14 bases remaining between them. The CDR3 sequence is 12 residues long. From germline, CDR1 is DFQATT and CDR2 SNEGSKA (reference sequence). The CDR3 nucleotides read TGCAGTGCTTTCACAGCCCCCTCTGGCTACACCTTC. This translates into CSAFTAPSGYTF.

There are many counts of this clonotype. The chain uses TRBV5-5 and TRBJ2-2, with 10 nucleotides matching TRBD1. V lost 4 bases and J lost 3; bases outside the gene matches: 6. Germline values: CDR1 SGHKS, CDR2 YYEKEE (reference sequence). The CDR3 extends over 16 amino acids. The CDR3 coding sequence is TGTGCCAGCAGCGAACGACAGGGGGCGGACACCGGGGAGCTGTTTTTT. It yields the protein CASSERQGADTGELFF.

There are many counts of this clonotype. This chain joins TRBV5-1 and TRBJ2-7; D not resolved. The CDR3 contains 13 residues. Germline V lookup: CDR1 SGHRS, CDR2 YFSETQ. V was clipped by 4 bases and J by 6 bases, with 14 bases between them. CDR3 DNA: TGCGCCAGCAGCCTCTCGGGCATGGGCGAGCAGTACTTC. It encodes CASSLSGMGEQYF. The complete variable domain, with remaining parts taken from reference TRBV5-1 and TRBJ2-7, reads KAGVTQTPRYLIKTRGQQVTLSCSPISGHRSVSWYQQTPGQGLQFLFEYFSETQRNKGNFPGRFSGRQFSNSRSEMNVSTLELGDSALYLCASSLSGMGEQYFGPGTRLTVT.

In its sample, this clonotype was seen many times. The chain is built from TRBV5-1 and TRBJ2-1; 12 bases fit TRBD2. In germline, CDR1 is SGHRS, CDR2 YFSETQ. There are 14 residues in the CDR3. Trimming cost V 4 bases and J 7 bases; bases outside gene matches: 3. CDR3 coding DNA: TGCGCCAGCAGCCCGGGGACTAGCGGGAATGAGCAGTTCTTC. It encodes CASSPGTSGNEQFF. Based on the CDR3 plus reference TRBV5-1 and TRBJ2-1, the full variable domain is KAGVTQTPRYLIKTRGQQVTLSCSPISGHRSVSWYQQTPGQGLQFLFEYFSETQRNKGNFPGRFSGRQFSNSRSEMNVSTLELGDSALYLCASSPGTSGNEQFFGPGTRLTVL.

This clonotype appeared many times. This CDR3 reads CASRRPGQGAGETQYF. The CDR3 DNA reads TGTGCCAGCAGGCGCCCCGGACAGGGGGCAGGAGAGACCCAGTACTTC. The chain links TRBV28 to TRBJ2-5, with 11 bases aligning to TRBD1. The CDR3 spans 16 residues. Trimming cost V 6 bases and J 4 bases; bases outside gene matches: 10. The germline V gene encodes CDR1 MDHEN and CDR2 SYDVKM.

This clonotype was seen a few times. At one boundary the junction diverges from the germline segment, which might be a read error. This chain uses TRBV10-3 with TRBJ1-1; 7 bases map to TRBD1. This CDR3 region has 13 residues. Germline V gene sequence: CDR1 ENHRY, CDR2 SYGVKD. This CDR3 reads CATQKGAYNEDFF. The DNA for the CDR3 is TGTGCCACTCAAAAGGGGGCCTACAATGAAGATTTCTTT.

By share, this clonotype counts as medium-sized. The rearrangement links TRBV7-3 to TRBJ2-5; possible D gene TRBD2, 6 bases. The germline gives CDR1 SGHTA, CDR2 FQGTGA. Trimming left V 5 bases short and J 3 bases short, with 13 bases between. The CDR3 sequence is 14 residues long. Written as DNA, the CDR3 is TGTGCCAGCAGCACCCACGGCGGGGAAGAGACCCAGTACTTC. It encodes CASSTHGGEETQYF.

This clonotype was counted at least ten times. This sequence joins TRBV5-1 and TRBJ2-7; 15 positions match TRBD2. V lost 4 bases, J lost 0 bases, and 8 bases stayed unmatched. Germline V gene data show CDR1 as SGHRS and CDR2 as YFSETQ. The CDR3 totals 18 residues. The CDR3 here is CASSSTGLAGGISYEQYF. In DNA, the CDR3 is TGCGCCAGCAGCAGTACGGGACTAGCGGGAGGAATCTCCTACGAGCAGTACTTC.

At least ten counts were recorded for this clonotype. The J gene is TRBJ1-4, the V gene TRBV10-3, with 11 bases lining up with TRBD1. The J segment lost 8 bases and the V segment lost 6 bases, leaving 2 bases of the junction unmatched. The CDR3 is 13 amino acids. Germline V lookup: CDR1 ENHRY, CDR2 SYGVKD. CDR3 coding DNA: TGTGCCATCAGGGGACAGGGGGACGAAAAACTGTTTTTT. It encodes CAIRGQGDEKLFF.

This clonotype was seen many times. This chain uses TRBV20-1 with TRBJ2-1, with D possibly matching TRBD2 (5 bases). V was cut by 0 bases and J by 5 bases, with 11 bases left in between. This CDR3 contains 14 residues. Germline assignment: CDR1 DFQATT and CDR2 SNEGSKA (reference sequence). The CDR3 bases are TGCAGTGCTAGAGATCTGAGGGATAACAATGAGCAGTTCTTC. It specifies CSARDLRDNNEQFF.

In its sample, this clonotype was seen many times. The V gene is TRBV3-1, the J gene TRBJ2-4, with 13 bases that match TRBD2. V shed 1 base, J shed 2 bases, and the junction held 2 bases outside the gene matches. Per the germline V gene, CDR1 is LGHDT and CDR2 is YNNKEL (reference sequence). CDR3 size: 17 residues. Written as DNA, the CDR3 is TGTGCCAGCAGCCAAGGGACTAGCGGGAGACCCAAAAACATTCAGTACTTC. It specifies CASSQGTSGRPKNIQYF.

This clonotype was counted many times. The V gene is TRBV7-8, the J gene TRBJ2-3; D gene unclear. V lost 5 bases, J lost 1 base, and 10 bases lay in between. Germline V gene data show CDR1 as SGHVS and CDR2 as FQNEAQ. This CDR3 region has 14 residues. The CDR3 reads CASSKGPGTDTQYF. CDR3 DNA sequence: TGTGCCAGCAGCAAAGGCCCGGGCACAGATACGCAGTATTTT.

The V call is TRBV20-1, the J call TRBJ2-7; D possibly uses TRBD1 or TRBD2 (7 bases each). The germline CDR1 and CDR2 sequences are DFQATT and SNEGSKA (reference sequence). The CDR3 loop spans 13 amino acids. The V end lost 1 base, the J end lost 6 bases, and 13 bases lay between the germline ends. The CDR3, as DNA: TGCAGTGCTAGAGGGACAGGCGGGGGCGAGCAGTACTTC. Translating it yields CSARGTGGGEQYF.